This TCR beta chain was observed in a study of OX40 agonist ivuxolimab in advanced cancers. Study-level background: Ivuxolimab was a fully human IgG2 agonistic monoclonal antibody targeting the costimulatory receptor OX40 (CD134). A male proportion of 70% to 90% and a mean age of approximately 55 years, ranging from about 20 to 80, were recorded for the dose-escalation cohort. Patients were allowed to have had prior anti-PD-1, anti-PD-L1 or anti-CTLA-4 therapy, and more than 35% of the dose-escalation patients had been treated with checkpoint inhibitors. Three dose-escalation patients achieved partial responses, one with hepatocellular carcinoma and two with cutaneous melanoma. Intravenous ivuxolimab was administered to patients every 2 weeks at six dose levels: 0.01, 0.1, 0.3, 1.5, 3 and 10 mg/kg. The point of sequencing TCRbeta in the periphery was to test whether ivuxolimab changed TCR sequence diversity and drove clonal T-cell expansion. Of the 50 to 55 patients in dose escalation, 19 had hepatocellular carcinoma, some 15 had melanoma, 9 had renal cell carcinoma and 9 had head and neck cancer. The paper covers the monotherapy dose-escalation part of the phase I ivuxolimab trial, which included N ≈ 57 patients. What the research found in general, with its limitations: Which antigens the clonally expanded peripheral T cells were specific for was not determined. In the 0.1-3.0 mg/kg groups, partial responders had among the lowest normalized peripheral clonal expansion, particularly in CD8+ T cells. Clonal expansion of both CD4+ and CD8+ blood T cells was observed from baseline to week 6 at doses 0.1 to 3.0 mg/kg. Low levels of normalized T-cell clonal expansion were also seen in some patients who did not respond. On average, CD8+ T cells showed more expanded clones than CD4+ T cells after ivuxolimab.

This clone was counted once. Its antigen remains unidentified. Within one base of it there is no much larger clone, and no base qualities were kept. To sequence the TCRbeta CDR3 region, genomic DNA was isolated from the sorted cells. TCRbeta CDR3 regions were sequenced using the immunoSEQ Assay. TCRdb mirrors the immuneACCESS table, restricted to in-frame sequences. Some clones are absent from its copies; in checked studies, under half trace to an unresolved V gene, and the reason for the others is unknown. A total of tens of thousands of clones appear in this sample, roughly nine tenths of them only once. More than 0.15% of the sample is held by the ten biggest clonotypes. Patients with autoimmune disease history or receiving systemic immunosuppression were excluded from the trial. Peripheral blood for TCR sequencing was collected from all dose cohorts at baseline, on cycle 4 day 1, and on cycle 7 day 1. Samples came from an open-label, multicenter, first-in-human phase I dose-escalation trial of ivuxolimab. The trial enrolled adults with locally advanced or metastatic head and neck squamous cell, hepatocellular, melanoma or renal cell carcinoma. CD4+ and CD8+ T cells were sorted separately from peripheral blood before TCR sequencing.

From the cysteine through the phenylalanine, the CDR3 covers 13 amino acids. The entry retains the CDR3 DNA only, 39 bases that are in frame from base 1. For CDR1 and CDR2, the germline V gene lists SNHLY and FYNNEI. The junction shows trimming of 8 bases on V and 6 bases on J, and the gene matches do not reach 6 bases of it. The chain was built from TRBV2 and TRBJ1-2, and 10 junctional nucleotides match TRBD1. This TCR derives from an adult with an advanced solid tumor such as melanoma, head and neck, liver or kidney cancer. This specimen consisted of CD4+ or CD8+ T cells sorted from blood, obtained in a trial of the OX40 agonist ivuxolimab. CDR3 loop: CASFFGTGDGYTF. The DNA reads TGTGCCAGCTTTTTTGGGACAGGGGATGGCTACACCTTC.